The 7 T cell receptor beta chains listed next were all sequenced from one sample in a study of cytomegalovirus exposure and HLA in healthy donors. Vbeta (60) and Jbeta (13) primers were used in the PCR. Measured with immunoSEQ multiplex PCR; TCRdb has only the in-frame clones, and not every one. This table has 120,000 or so clones, around 80% appearing once. The sequencing input was PBMCs. The receptors were gathered from a female donor in good health and CMV-seronegative.

This chain joins TRBV7-8 and TRBJ1-2; 7 bases line up with TRBD1. The CDR3 has 14 residues. V lost 2 bases and J lost 8; bases outside the gene matches: 8. CDR1 is SGHVS and CDR2 is FQNEAQ in the germline V gene. As DNA, the CDR3 is TGTGCCAGCAGCTTAAGGACAGGCGAGCGGGGCTACACCTTC. It is translated as CASSLRTGERGYTF.

This chain uses TRBV7-9 with TRBJ1-1, with a weak D call TRBD1 (5 bases). Per the germline V gene, CDR1 is SEHNR and CDR2 is FQNEAQ (reference sequence). The CDR3 spans 16 residues. Trimming cost V 3 bases and J 0 bases, with 14 bases left between them. In nucleotides, the CDR3 is TGTGCCAGCAGCTTCACGACAGCCCTCATGAACACTGAAGCTTTCTTT. Its translation is CASSFTTALMNTEAFF.

V is TRBV27 and J is TRBJ1-1; D is unclear. Germline loops: CDR1 MNHEY, CDR2 SMNVEV (reference sequence). V dropped 4 bases and J dropped 1 base, with 7 bases sitting between them. This CDR3 contains 13 residues. For the CDR3, the DNA is TGTGCCAGCAGTTGGCGGGGGAACACTGAAGCTTTCTTT. Translated, it gives CASSWRGNTEAFF.

The chain combines TRBV2 with TRBJ2-5; TRBD1 might be the D (6 bases). CDR3 size: 15 residues. V dropped 7 bases and J dropped 2 bases, with 17 bases sitting between them. Germline lookup yields CDR1 SNHLY and CDR2 FYNNEI. CDR3: CASKGWAGQQETQYF. CDR3 DNA: TGTGCCAGCAAAGGGTGGGCTGGACAGCAAGAGACCCAGTACTTC.

As for this clone: One end of the junction does not line up with germline, which may come from a read error. The chain links TRBV9 to TRBJ1-3, with 7 nucleotides matching TRBD1. Germline V gene lookup returns CDR1 SGDLS and CDR2 YYNGEE. The CDR3 has 14 residues. This chain's CDR3 is CTSSVAGQGNTIYF. DNA for the CDR3: TGTACCAGCAGCGTAGCGGGACAGGGAAACACCATATATTTT. The entire variable domain, with the rest obtained from reference TRBV9 and TRBJ1-3, is as follows: DSGVTQTPKHLITATGQRVTLRCSPRSGDLSVYWYQQSLDQGLQFLIQYYNGEERAKGNILERFSAQQFPDLHSELNLSSLELGDSALYFCTSSVAGQGNTIYFGEGSWLTVV.

V and J are TRBV28 and TRBJ2-1; 14 positions agree with TRBD2. The CDR3 contains 18 residues. Unmatched junction bases numbered 13, after V lost 8 bases and J lost 4 bases. Germline CDR1 and CDR2: MDHEN and SYDVKM. The CDR3 loop is CASSLSWTSGRRYNEQFF. The CDR3 DNA sequence: TGTGCCAGCTCGCTAAGCTGGACTAGCGGGAGGAGGTACAATGAGCAGTTCTTC. Together with reference TRBV28 and TRBJ2-1, the CDR3 gives the full variable domain: DVKVTQSSRYLVKRTGEKVFLECVQDMDHENMFWYRQDPGLGLRLIYFSYDVKMKEKGDIPEGYSVSREKKERFSLILESASTNQTSMYLCASSLSWTSGRRYNEQFFGPGTRLTVL.

The rearrangement joins TRBV11-3 to TRBJ2-6; D is possibly TRBD2 (5 bases). V lost 3 bases and J 6 bases, leaving 12 bases between the germline ends. This CDR3 region has 15 residues. CDR1 is SGHNT and CDR2 is YENEEA in the germline V gene. The CDR3 sequence: CASSLGSAEANVLTF. CDR3 DNA sequence: TGTGCCAGCAGCTTGGGGAGCGCTGAGGCCAACGTCCTGACTTTC.